This TCR beta chain derives from a study of OX40 agonist ivuxolimab in advanced cancers. As for the study in general: Partial responses were recorded for three patients, including one with hepatocellular carcinoma and two with cutaneous melanoma.

Clones were read by immunoSEQ multiplex PCR, and TCRdb kept only the in-frame ones, dropping some. The data show about 79,000 clones, with about 88% seen just once and less than 5% held by the top ten. The V gene end was trimmed by 6 bases and the J gene end by 1 base; junction bases not matched to a gene: 6. CDR1 and CDR2 from the germline V gene are MGHDK and SYGVNS. CDR3 length: 15 residues. Whole-study findings and limits: Low normalized T-cell clonal expansion was also seen in some nonresponders. Among the lowest peripheral clonal expansion occurred in 0.1-3.0 mg/kg partial responders.

Patients who had autoimmune disease history or got systemic immunosuppression were left out. Concerning this clone itself: What it binds is unknown.

The sequenced sample was CD4+ or CD8+ T cells sorted from blood, obtained in a trial of the OX40 agonist ivuxolimab. The chain combines TRBV25-1 with TRBJ1-5; 7 bases match TRBD1. The TCR comes from an adult with an advanced solid tumor such as melanoma, head and neck, liver or kidney cancer. CDR3 in amino acids: CASSPGGTSNQPQHF. Written as DNA, the CDR3 is TGTGCCAGCAGCCCAGGGGGGACCAGCAATCAGCCCCAGCATTTT.